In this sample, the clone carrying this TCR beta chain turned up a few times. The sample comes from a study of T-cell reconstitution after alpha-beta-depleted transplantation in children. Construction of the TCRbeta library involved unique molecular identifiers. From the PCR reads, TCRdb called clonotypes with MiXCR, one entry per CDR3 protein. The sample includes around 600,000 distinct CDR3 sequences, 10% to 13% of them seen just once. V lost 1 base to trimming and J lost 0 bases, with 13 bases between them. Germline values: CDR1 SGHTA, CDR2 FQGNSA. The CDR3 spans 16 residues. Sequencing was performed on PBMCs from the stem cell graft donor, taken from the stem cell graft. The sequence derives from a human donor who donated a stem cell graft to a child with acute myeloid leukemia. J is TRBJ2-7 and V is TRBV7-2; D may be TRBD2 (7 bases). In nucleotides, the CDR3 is TGTGCCAGCAGCTTAGACGGCGGGGGCAACTCCTACGAGCAGTACTTC. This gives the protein CASSLDGGGNSYEQYF.